Described below is a single T cell receptor (beta chain) sequence and its context. Its antigen is not identified. This entry belongs to a study of T cells in Graves' hyperthyroidism and ophthalmopathy. Looking at the study overall: Initial diagnosis, before any treatment, was when peripheral blood was collected. Study-wide results and caveats: The model forecast ophthalmopathy, anticipating it by a median approximately 6.1 months before onset.

Amplified TCR beta CDR3 regions derived from RNA transcripts. The HTBI primer set drove a first-round RT-PCR of the TCR CDR3. TCRdb re-called the multiplex PCR reads through MiXCR, storing one row per CDR3 protein. In the table there are approximately 610,000 distinct CDR3 sequences, 15% to 20% of which are singletons. Hyperthyroidism, newly diagnosed and lasting under 2 months, affected patients aged 18 to 65. This CDR3 is 13 amino acids long. The V and J ends lost 3 bases and 7 bases, in that order; junction bases with no gene match: 5. Germline lookup yields CDR1 SGDLS and CDR2 YYNGEE. Sequencing used blood. This TCR was sampled from a young woman with Graves' hyperthyroidism. J is TRBJ1-1 and V is TRBV9; TRBD1 agrees at 8 bases. CDR3 sequence reads: CASSADRDGEAFF. The CDR3 region has the DNA TGTGCCAGCAGCGCGGACAGGGATGGTGAAGCTTTCTTT.